This TCR beta chain comes out of a study of early T cells in non-severe SARS-CoV-2 infection (dated by TCRdb to the early 2020s). For the wider study: Because TCR sequencing was done on bulk RNA from unsorted whole blood, the alpha and beta chains could not be paired. Points the paper makes about the study in general: VDJdb matching was skewed toward anti-spike CD8 responses, so virus-specific expansions were likely underestimated and private and CD4 specificities were missed.

To prepare the library, 5' RACE was applied. The listed sequencing device is NextSeq 500. Unique molecular identifiers were attached to individual cDNA molecules in the TCR library protocol so that sequencing error and PCR bias could be corrected. Both TCR alpha and beta chains were sequenced, and tight co-correlation was observed between alpha and beta sequence abundances in each sample. The authors processed their data as follows. Decombinator V4 was used to annotate the V gene, J gene and CDR3 of the TCR sequences. TCRs were defined as expanded if a significant change between any two time points was detected under a Poisson model with p below 0.0001. TCR abundances were normalised to the total number of TCRs sequenced per sample and expressed as counts per million. TRAV1-2 paired with TRAJ12, TRAJ20 or TRAJ33 defined MAIT TCRs, while TRAV10 paired with TRAJ18 defined iNKT TCRs. A search of VDJdb, accessed on 1 November 2021, was run for TCRs annotated to CMV, EBV and SARS-CoV-2, with TCRs annotated for multiple antigens excluded. The raw public reads went through TCRdb reprocessing: fastp at Q25, MiXCR clone calling, in-frame beta chains kept. When rows share a CDR3 protein, they turn into one entry using the most common DNA and genes. Here the V and J calls rest on TCRdb's processing, not on the authors' analysis. A total of tens of thousands of distinct CDR3 sequences appear in this sample, approximately 5% of them only once. The ten largest clones take up roughly 4.3% of the sample.

This was a case-control study nested in a cohort of healthcare workers in London, UK, who had nasopharyngeal swab PCR tests and blood samples taken every week. Healthcare workers were enrolled in the week of the UK lockdown, from 23 to 31 March 2020, and were followed every week for up to about 16 weeks. This clonotype has a handful of counts. No antigen is known for it. The input lacks base qualities; no much larger clone sits a single base away. V loses 2 bases, J loses 6 bases, and the germline ends lie 10 bases apart. Spanning cysteine to phenylalanine, the CDR3 consists of 13 amino acids. Just CDR3 DNA is preserved here, 39 bases in frame from base 1. CDR1 MNHEY and CDR2 SVGEGT are derived from the germline V gene.

The rearrangement joined TRBV6-2 or TRBV6-3 to TRBJ1-2; TRBD1 is a weak D gene call, 6 bases matching. The TCR comes from an adult who was a healthcare worker with PCR-confirmed SARS-CoV-2 infection or an uninfected control (not recorded which). The sample consisted of whole blood. At the DNA level, the sequence is TGTGCCAGCAGTTACGGCAGGGGCGATGGCTACACCTTC. The translation is CASSYGRGDGYTF.